Below are 19 T cell receptor beta chains sequenced from a single sample in a study of CD8+ T cells in alopecia areata. Treatment of the sample: oral pan-JAK inhibitor, 5-10 mg twice daily. RNA was extracted and reverse transcribed into cDNA as the sequencing template. Method: immunoSEQ multiplex PCR; TCRdb's copy keeps in-frame clones and lacks some. The data contain 100,000 to 150,000 clones, 60% to 65% of them singletons. Here the sequenced sample was CD4+ T cells sorted from blood, taken at week 4, from a patient treated with tofacitinib. These receptors originate from a human donor with alopecia areata.

The chain recombines TRBV5-4 with TRBJ2-3; D ambiguous. CDR3 length: 13 residues. V was pared by 4 bases and J by 5 bases, with 11 bases between. The V gene's germline CDR1 is SGHNT and CDR2 YYREEE (reference sequence). In DNA, the CDR3 is TGTGCCAGCAGCCAAAAAGATGGAGATACGCAGTATTTT. Protein sequence: CASSQKDGDTQYF.

The chain couples TRBV19 to TRBJ2-2; D perhaps matches TRBD2 (5 bases). With 6 bases removed from V and 2 bases from J, the gap between germline ends came to 16 bases. The CDR3 runs to 16 residues. From germline, CDR1 is LNHDA and CDR2 SQIVND (reference sequence). This chain's CDR3 is CASSSMAGFNTGELFF. Here the CDR3 DNA reads TGTGCCAGTAGCAGTATGGCGGGCTTTAACACCGGGGAGCTGTTTTTT.

Notes on this clone: One end of the junction fails to match germline, which may point to a read error. This chain uses TRBV28 with TRBJ2-7; TRBD2 is a possible D gene (5 bases). Germline loops: CDR1 MDHEN, CDR2 SYDVKM. This CDR3 has 11 amino acids. Written as DNA, the CDR3 is TGTGCCAGCAGTTCCGGACGGAGGACCATCTTC. Translating gives CASSSGRRTIF.

A word on this clone: The same CDR3 arises from other DNA sequences in this sample as well. The CDR3 is CASSLGTGGTEAFF. The CDR3 bases are TGCGCCAGCAGCTTGGGAACAGGAGGCACTGAAGCTTTCTTT. The chain uses TRBV5-1 and TRBJ1-1; TRBD1 might be the D (5 bases). V was cut by 0 bases and J by 4 bases, with 10 bases left in between. The CDR3 sequence is 14 residues long. Germline CDR1 is SGHRS and CDR2 is YFSETQ. Complete variable domain (other parts from reference TRBV5-1 and TRBJ1-1): KAGVTQTPRYLIKTRGQQVTLSCSPISGHRSVSWYQQTPGQGLQFLFEYFSETQRNKGNFPGRFSGRQFSNSRSEMNVSTLELGDSALYLCASSLGTGGTEAFFGQGTRLTVV.

The CDR3 sequence is CASSSREGGETQYF. CDR3 bases: TGTGCCAGCAGCTCCCGGGAGGGTGGAGAGACCCAGTACTTC. The V gene is TRBV7-2, the J gene TRBJ2-5, with 8 bases lining up with TRBD2. The CDR3 contains 14 residues. The V gene's germline CDR1 is SGHTA and CDR2 FQGNSA. The ends lost 4 bases at V and 4 bases at J; junction bases unmatched: 5.

The chain couples TRBV7-9 to TRBJ1-5; weak D call: TRBD1 (6 bases). V was pared by 10 bases and J by 3 bases, with 7 bases between. The CDR3 covers 11 residues. CDR1 and CDR2 (germline): SEHNR, FQNEAQ (reference sequence). The CDR3 sequence is CATGVNQPQHF. The CDR3 DNA reads as TGTGCCACAGGGGTCAATCAGCCCCAGCATTTT. Full variable domain (rest looked up from reference TRBV7-9 and TRBJ1-5): DTGVSQNPRHKITKRGQNVTFRCDPISEHNRLYWYRQTLGQGPEFLTYFQNEAQLEKSRLLSDRFSAERPKGSFSTLEIQRTEQGDSAMYLCATGVNQPQHFGDGTRLSIL.

Here the CDR3 DNA reads TGTGCCAGCCGTAGGGACGGCAAGCAGTACTTC. Translation gives CASRRDGKQYF. This sequence joins TRBV6-5 and TRBJ2-7; D is perhaps TRBD1 or TRBD2 (5 bases each). Looked up from germline, CDR1 is MNHEY and CDR2 is SVGAGI. This CDR3 is built from 11 residues. The ends were cut back, 8 bases at V and 8 bases at J, with 13 bases in the middle.

This clone was seen only a few times. J is TRBJ2-5 and V is TRBV30, with D tentatively TRBD2 (7 bases). Germline V gene lookup returns CDR1 GTSNPN and CDR2 SVGIG (reference sequence). Trimming stripped 6 bases from V and 4 bases from J, with 15 bases between. This CDR3 contains 13 residues. The CDR3 DNA sequence: TGTGCCTGTAAACCGGGGGGCGGAGAGACCCAGTACTTC. Residues: CACKPGGGETQYF.

This clone was counted only a few times. This chain uses TRBV9 with TRBJ2-7; no clear D. This CDR3 has 15 amino acids. Trimming removed 3 bases from V and 0 bases from J, with 13 bases in between. Germline-derived CDR1 and CDR2 are SGDLS and YYNGEE. CDR3 residues: CASSATGPSSYEQYF. The DNA for the CDR3 is TGTGCCAGCAGCGCGACCGGCCCCAGCTCCTACGAGCAGTACTTC.

This clone appeared once. The chain joins TRBV9 to TRBJ2-5; TRBD2 matches at 8 bases. CDR1 and CDR2 from the germline V gene are SGDLS and YYNGEE. The CDR3 length is 16 residues. V lost 1 base, J lost 3 bases, and 8 bases stayed unmatched. The CDR3: CASSVSPHGGEETQYF. The CDR3 DNA is TGTGCCAGCAGCGTATCCCCCCACGGGGGGGAAGAGACCCAGTACTTC. The variable domain in full, with the rest retrieved from reference TRBV9 and TRBJ2-5, is DSGVTQTPKHLITATGQRVTLRCSPRSGDLSVYWYQQSLDQGLQFLIQYYNGEERAKGNILERFSAQQFPDLHSELNLSSLELGDSALYFCASSVSPHGGEETQYFGPGTRLLVL.

The genes are TRBV2 and TRBJ2-3, with 9 nucleotides matching TRBD1. V was clipped by 5 bases and J by 2 bases; unmatched bases: 8. CDR1 and CDR2 (germline): SNHLY, FYNNEI. The CDR3 runs 16 residues. The CDR3 sequence: CASSRTGEWDTDTQYF. DNA of the CDR3: TGTGCCAGCAGTAGGACAGGGGAATGGGACACAGATACGCAGTATTTT. Drawing the rest from reference TRBV2 and TRBJ2-3, the complete variable domain is EPEVTQTPSHQVTQMGQEVILRCVPISNHLYFYWYRQILGQKVEFLVSFYNNEISEKSEIFDDQFSVERPDGSNFTLKIRSTKLEDSAMYFCASSRTGEWDTDTQYFGPGTRLTVL.

The sample holds a few counts of this clone. The CDR3 region is CASSDLGRVYEQYF. The CDR3 DNA reads TGTGCCAGCAGTGACTTGGGCAGGGTATACGAGCAGTACTTC. The V call is TRBV6-1, the J call TRBJ2-7, with D possibly being TRBD1 (5 bases). The CDR3 runs to 14 residues. Per the germline V gene, CDR1 is MNHNS and CDR2 is SASEGT. Deletions cut 3 bases from V and 4 bases from J, with 13 bases between.

The V call is TRBV5-1, the J call TRBJ1-1; the D gene is possibly TRBD1 (5 bases). The V gene lost 2 bases and the J gene lost 1 base, with 9 bases spanning the gap. There are 14 residues in the CDR3. Germline CDR1 reads SGHRS; CDR2 reads YFSETQ. The CDR3 DNA reads as TGCGCCAGCAGCTTTGACAGAGCGAACACTGAAGCTTTCTTT. It yields the protein CASSFDRANTEAFF.

There are a few counts of this clone. Written as DNA, the CDR3 is TGCGCCAGCAGCCGGACCGGGGCCAACGTCCTGACTTTC. This gives the protein CASSRTGANVLTF. The rearrangement joins TRBV4-1 to TRBJ2-6; the D is unclear. Germline lookup yields CDR1 MGHRA and CDR2 YSYEKL. With 4 bases removed from V and 4 bases from J, the gap between germline ends came to 5 bases. The CDR3 spans 13 residues.

The chain combines TRBV6-5 with TRBJ2-1; 8 bases agree with TRBD2. CDR1 is MNHEY and CDR2 is SVGAGI in the germline V gene. The length of the CDR3 is 14 residues. V was pared by 5 bases and J by 4 bases, with 4 bases of the junction left unmatched. The CDR3 loop is CASSSTSGYNEQFF. The CDR3 DNA reads as TGTGCCAGCAGTAGTACTAGCGGATACAATGAGCAGTTCTTC.

The chain recombines TRBV5-1 with TRBJ2-5, with 13 bases that match TRBD2. Trimming removed 0 bases from V and 5 bases from J; junction bases left unmatched: 4. The CDR3 loop spans 16 amino acids. Germline values: CDR1 SGHRS, CDR2 YFSETQ. As DNA, the CDR3 is TGCGCCAGCAGCTTGGAGGGACTAGCGGGAAGTGAGACCCAGTACTTC. Translation: CASSLEGLAGSETQYF.

This clone was observed a few times. The chain joins TRBV5-1 to TRBJ2-5; D is uncertain. V was trimmed by 8 bases and J by 5 bases, leaving 16 bases between them. This CDR3 contains 13 residues. The germline gives CDR1 SGHRS, CDR2 YFSETQ. The DNA of the CDR3 is TGCGCCAGTTCCTTTCCCCTGGGGGAGACCCAGTACTTC. Translation gives CASSFPLGETQYF.

A word on this clone: One end of the junction does not line up with germline, which may come from a read error. CDR3 loop: CAWSSTWAPVF. Written as DNA, the CDR3 is TGTGCCTGGAGTAGCACCTGGGCCCCGGTCTTC. The chain employs TRBV30 and TRBJ2-1, with D unclear. There are 11 residues in the CDR3. CDR1 is GTSNPN and CDR2 is SVGIG in the germline V gene (reference sequence).

This clone has just a few counts. The chain recombines TRBV2 with TRBJ1-5, with D hard to call. V was trimmed by 4 bases and J by 3 bases, leaving 7 bases between them. The germline gives CDR1 SNHLY, CDR2 FYNNEI. The CDR3 extends over 13 amino acids. CDR3 sequence: CASSAGNNQPQHF. The CDR3 DNA is TGTGCCAGCAGTGCGGGGAACAATCAGCCCCAGCATTTT.